This T cell receptor (beta chain) was captured by sequencing in a study of blood T cell repertoires in COVID-19. Overall study: Acute-phase and convalescent COVID-19 samples originated in the United States, Italy and Spain.

Under the authors' procedure: By means of reference gene primer amplification, nucleated cell counts were estimated. The data were produced by immunoSEQ multiplex PCR, yet TCRdb's version contains in-frame clones alone and is incomplete. V and J calls and clone size come straight from that table; D and trimming were deduced from the DNA. The sample carries about 240,000 clones, approximately 80% recorded once. CDR1 SQVTM and CDR2 ANQGSEA come from the germline V gene. The CDR3 is 11 amino acids. The ends were cut back, 4 bases at V and 2 bases at J, with 6 bases in the middle. This receptor was identified in a woman in her seventies with acute or convalescent COVID-19. The sample taken for sequencing was peripheral blood. The chain employs TRBV29-1 and TRBJ2-7; no reliable D call. The CDR3 DNA follows: TGCAGCGTTGCCGAGACCTACGAGCAGTACTTC. It specifies CSVAETYEQYF.